This record covers a single T cell receptor beta chain. The data belong to a study of shared clonotypes between healthy human individuals. Clones were sequenced by immunoSEQ multiplex PCR, and TCRdb holds only the in-frame ones, with some missing. The profile shows more than 400,000 clones, 90% to 97% of them singletons. The length of the CDR3 is 16 residues. The V segment lost 1 base and the J segment 7 bases; nucleotides outside the gene matches: 6. The germline V gene encodes CDR1 MDHEN and CDR2 SYDVKM. Specimen: naive CD4+ T cells sorted from blood. Documented subset: CD45RA+ positively selected. V and J are TRBV28 and TRBJ2-2; TRBD2 matches at 10 bases. The sequence derives from a woman aged 25 to 39 in good health. The CDR3 here is CASSLSAGGPHGELFF. The CDR3 DNA sequence: TGTGCCAGCAGTTTATCAGCGGGAGGGCCTCACGGGGAGCTGTTTTTT.